This entry is about one T cell receptor (beta chain). This sample was taken from a study of blood T cell repertoires in COVID-19. Background on the study: The samples span acute and convalescent COVID-19 from the United States, Italy and Spain. In each case, the material was cDNA or gDNA derived from T cells, B-cell-depleted T cells, or PBMCs.

Germline-derived CDR1 and CDR2 are MDHEN and SYDVKM. V shed 3 bases and J shed 2 bases, with 11 bases lying between them. The CDR3 contains 15 residues. In the original workflow: Reference gene primer amplification gave nucleated cell count estimates. TCRdb keeps only in-frame clones here, not all; method: immunoSEQ multiplex PCR. V, J and clone size are taken as reported in that table, and D and trimming were inferred from the DNA itself. The table has more than 95,000 clones, roughly four fifths seen once. J is TRBJ1-3 and V is TRBV28; D uncertain. The receptor comes from a woman older than 75 with active or convalescent COVID-19. The sample taken for sequencing was peripheral blood. The CDR3 loop reads CASSFLSGTGNTIYF. In DNA form, the CDR3 reads TGTGCCAGCAGTTTCCTTTCAGGAACTGGAAACACCATATATTTT.